The source of this TCR beta chain is a study of blood T cell repertoires in COVID-19. As originally analysed: Reference gene primer amplification gave nucleated cell count estimates. Only in-frame clones appear in the TCRdb table, and some are missing; sequencing was by immunoSEQ multiplex PCR. V, J and clone size are taken as reported in that table, and D and trimming were inferred from the DNA itself. The sample contains roughly 300,000 clones, 90% of which appear only once. Per the germline V gene, CDR1 is SGHDT and CDR2 is YYEEEE. Deletions cut 7 bases from V and 3 bases from J, with 14 bases between. The CDR3 covers 14 residues.

Sequencing input: PBMCs or T cells enriched from blood (not recorded which). The clonotype comes from a woman in her 30s who had recovered from COVID-19. The chain uses TRBV5-6 and TRBJ1-5; possibly TRBD1 for D (5 bases). The CDR3 region is CASRQWGDNQPQHF. CDR3 bases: TGTGCCAGCCGCCAGTGGGGGGACAATCAGCCCCAGCATTTT. Combining the CDR3 with reference TRBV5-6 and TRBJ1-5 gives the whole variable domain DAGVTQSPTHLIKTRGQQVTLRCSPKSGHDTVSWYQQALGQGPQFIFQYYEEEERQRGNFPDRFSGHQFPNYSSELNVNALLLGDSALYLCASRQWGDNQPQHFGDGTRLSIL.